The sequence of this TCR beta chain was determined in a study of T cells after yellow fever vaccination. MiXCR, applied by TCRdb to the 5' RACE reads, yields one record per CDR3 protein. Altogether roughly 63,000 distinct CDR3 sequences are present, 7.4% being singletons, with the ten largest covering just over 35%. At least ten counts were recorded for this clonotype. J gave up 6 bases and V 4 bases, and 5 bases lay outside the gene matches. The CDR3 sequence is 12 residues long. In germline, CDR1 is SQVTM, CDR2 ANQGSEA. The TCR originated in a man aged 30 to 39 who received the YFV17D yellow fever vaccine. The V call is TRBV29-1, the J call TRBJ2-7, with 8 bases that match TRBD1. The source material was CD8+ T cells sorted from PBMCs, sampled 15 days after the yellow fever booster vaccination. The CDR3 sequence is CSVGGTGAEQYF. The CDR3 DNA sequence: TGCAGCGTTGGCGGGACAGGAGCCGAGCAGTACTTC.